These T cell receptor beta chains were read from a single sample in a study of CD8+ T cells in alopecia areata. Repertoires were generated with immunoSEQ multiplex PCR, while TCRdb's copy carries only in-frame clones and drops some. The table includes roughly 200,000 clones, around 63% detected once. The sample in question was CD4+ T cells sorted from blood, obtained at week 0. The receptors were sampled from a human donor with alopecia areata. Both conserved end residues are part of each CDR3. Fields, in order: CDR3 protein, CDR3 DNA, clone size, J gene, V gene, D gene. A D gene is named only where the DNA matches it firmly. Clone size is shown for a subset of rows, as once, few, many or a class of expanded clone.

CATSREPGSEETQYF,TGTGCCACCAGCAGAGAACCAGGGTCAGAAGAGACCCAGTACTTC,NA,TRBJ2-5,TRBV15,NA
CASRRGFDNEQFF,TGTGCCAGCAGGCGGGGCTTTGACAATGAGCAGTTCTTC,NA,TRBJ2-1,TRBV27,NA
CATSRAPRTGGERYTF,TGTGCCACCAGCAGAGCCCCTCGGACAGGGGGCGAACGCTACACCTTC,NA,TRBJ1-2,TRBV15,TRBD1
CAWSEDRGAFF,TGTGCCTGGAGTGAGGACCGGGGGGCTTTCTTT,NA,TRBJ1-1,TRBV30,NA
CASSLEAGSPTEQYF,TGTGCCAGCAGCTTAGAAGCGGGGTCCCCGACCGAGCAGTACTTC,NA,TRBJ2-7,TRBV7-9,TRBD2
CASSQIALTGANVLTF,TGTGCCAGCAGCCAAATAGCACTGACTGGGGCCAACGTCCTGACTTTC,NA,TRBJ2-6,TRBV4-2,NA
CASSDPGRATSYEQYF,TGTGCCAGCAGTGATCCGGGCAGAGCGACGTCCTACGAGCAGTACTTC,NA,TRBJ2-7,TRBV2,NA
CSVDGTTNTEAFF,TGCAGCGTTGACGGGACGACGAACACTGAAGCTTTCTTT,NA,TRBJ1-1,TRBV29-1,NA
CASSPPATYGYTF,TGTGCCAGCAGCCCCCCGGCGACATATGGCTACACCTTC,few,TRBJ1-2,TRBV13,NA
CASSLMSGVGYTF,TGTGCCAGCAGTCTTATGTCGGGTGTCGGCTACACCTTC,few,TRBJ1-2,TRBV27,NA
CSVAGQPGQIYEQYF,TGCAGCGTTGCCGGACAACCGGGACAGATATACGAGCAGTACTTC,few,TRBJ2-7,TRBV29-1,TRBD1
CASSPNRAGTQYF,TGTGCCAGCTCACCAAACCGGGCCGGGACCCAGTACTTC,NA,TRBJ2-5,TRBV18,NA
CSVERQSVSVNTEAFF,TGCAGCGTTGAACGACAGTCCGTTTCGGTGAACACTGAAGCTTTCTTT,NA,TRBJ1-1,TRBV29-1,NA
CASSAPETGDRPLHF,TGTGCCAGCAGTGCTCCCGAGACAGGGGATCGGCCCCTCCACTTT,NA,TRBJ1-6,TRBV25-1,TRBD1
CASKPTPEGYNEQFF,TGCGCCAGCAAACCGACTCCTGAGGGCTACAATGAGCAGTTCTTC,NA,TRBJ2-1,TRBV5-1,NA
CASSLDSSGGYTF,TGTGCCAGCAGCTTAGACAGCAGTGGCGGCTACACCTTC,NA,TRBJ1-2,TRBV7-2,NA
CASSLSSGANVLTF,TGTGCCAGCAGCCTAAGCTCTGGGGCCAACGTCCTGACTTTC,NA,TRBJ2-6,TRBV7-3,NA
CASSFTDNTEAFF,TGTGCCAGCAGCTTCACAGATAACACTGAAGCTTTCTTT,NA,TRBJ1-1,TRBV7-2,NA
CSVWTGSSYNEQFF,TGCAGCGTTTGGACAGGGAGTTCCTACAATGAGCAGTTCTTC,NA,TRBJ2-1,TRBV29-1,TRBD1
CSARGTDNEQFF,TGCAGCGCTAGGGGAACTGACAATGAGCAGTTCTTC,NA,TRBJ2-1,TRBV29-1,NA
CASSGRGLGDTQYF,TGTGCCAGCAGTGGGCGGGGCCTGGGAGATACGCAGTATTTT,NA,TRBJ2-3,TRBV2,NA
CSVPSGGPDTQYF,TGCAGCGTCCCGTCTGGAGGGCCCGATACGCAGTATTTT,NA,TRBJ2-3,TRBV29-1,NA
CASSVGGVTSGYNEQFF,TGTGCCAGCAGCGTAGGGGGTGTGACTAGCGGGTACAATGAGCAGTTCTTC,NA,TRBJ2-1,TRBV9,TRBD2
CATSRVWVGGDEAFF,TGTGCCACCAGCAGAGTTTGGGTTGGTGGCGATGAAGCTTTCTTT,NA,TRBJ1-1,TRBV15,NA
CASSFTSGHYNEQFF,TGTGCCAGCAGCTTCACTAGCGGGCATTACAATGAGCAGTTCTTC,NA,TRBJ2-1,TRBV7-6,TRBD2
CASSGDNTEAFF,TGTGCCAGCAGCGGAGATAACACTGAAGCTTTCTTT,NA,TRBJ1-1,TRBV2,NA
CASSIRDGISTDTQYF,TGTGCCAGCAGTATAAGGGACGGAATAAGCACAGATACGCAGTATTTT,few,TRBJ2-3,TRBV7-8,NA
CASMQGAARLYGYTF,TGTGCCAGTATGCAGGGGGCGGCCCGACTGTATGGCTACACCTTC,NA,TRBJ1-2,TRBV19,TRBD1
CAVAGGPREQYF,TGTGCCGTAGCGGGGGGGCCGAGAGAGCAGTACTTC,NA,TRBJ2-7,TRBV25-1,TRBD2
CAIYGEGRNEQFF,TGTGCCATTTATGGCGAGGGAAGAAATGAGCAGTTCTTC,NA,TRBJ2-1,TRBV10-3,NA
CSVAQDGYTF,TGCAGCGTTGCCCAGGATGGCTACACCTTC,NA,TRBJ1-2,TRBV29-1,NA
CASSFYSPGYTF,TGTGCCAGCAGTTTTTACTCTCCCGGCTACACCTTC,NA,TRBJ1-2,TRBV2,NA
CAWNPPVTGELFF,TGTGCCTGGAACCCCCCCGTGACCGGGGAGCTGTTTTTT,NA,TRBJ2-2,TRBV30,NA
CAWIPGTGSVNTEAFF,TGTGCCTGGATCCCGGGGACAGGATCTGTGAACACTGAAGCTTTCTTT,NA,TRBJ1-1,TRBV30,TRBD1
CASSFIEYQPQHF,TGTGCCAGCAGTTTTATAGAGTATCAGCCCCAGCATTTT,once,TRBJ1-5,TRBV27,NA
CASSQDFSVGANVLTF,TGCGCCAGCAGCCAAGATTTCTCGGTCGGGGCCAACGTCCTGACTTTC,NA,TRBJ2-6,TRBV4-3,NA
CAWSVGGAKNIQYF,TGTGCCTGGAGTGTTGGGGGGGCCAAAAACATTCAGTACTTC,once,TRBJ2-4,TRBV30,NA
CASSQLQGATGELFF,TGCGCCAGCAGCCAACTCCAGGGGGCGACCGGGGAGCTGTTTTTT,NA,TRBJ2-2,TRBV5-1,TRBD1
CASTTKSSGVLGQYF,TGTGCCAGCACCACTAAATCCAGCGGGGTTTTAGGGCAGTATTTT,NA,TRBJ2-3,TRBV7-2,TRBD2
CASSSARTSGEETQYF,TGTGCCAGCAGCTCCGCCCGGACTAGCGGGGAAGAGACCCAGTACTTC,NA,TRBJ2-5,TRBV7-6,TRBD2
CTSSLTGTGNQPQHF,TGCACCAGCAGTCTCACCGGGACGGGGAATCAGCCCCAGCATTTT,NA,TRBJ1-5,TRBV1,NA
CAWSVRGQSYGYTF,TGTGCCTGGAGTGTCCGGGGTCAGAGCTATGGCTACACCTTC,NA,TRBJ1-2,TRBV30,NA
CSVDRIPFVTDTQYF,TGCAGCGTTGACAGGATCCCATTTGTGACAGATACGCAGTATTTT,NA,TRBJ2-3,TRBV29-1,NA
CASSLTSTIDTQYF,TGTGCCAGCAGCTTGACTAGTACAATTGATACGCAGTATTTT,NA,TRBJ2-3,TRBV7-2,NA
CASSPRVVGNGYTF,TGTGCCAGCAGCCCTCGGGTAGTTGGGAATGGCTACACCTTC,few,TRBJ1-2,TRBV6-1,NA
CASSVAQGNSPLHF,TGTGCCAGCAGCGTGGCACAGGGAAATTCACCCCTCCACTTT,NA,TRBJ1-6,TRBV11-2,NA
CAHTGLPRAFF,TGTGCTCATACGGGACTCCCACGGGCTTTCTTT,NA,TRBJ1-1,TRBV30,NA
CAWSSGKNTEAFF,TGTGCCTGGAGCTCAGGGAAGAACACTGAAGCTTTCTTT,NA,TRBJ1-1,TRBV30,NA
CSVLWGGADTQYF,TGCAGCGTTTTGTGGGGGGGTGCAGATACGCAGTATTTT,NA,TRBJ2-3,TRBV29-1,TRBD2
CAWSRLSSETQYF,TGTGCCTGGAGTCGCCTGAGTTCAGAGACCCAGTACTTC,NA,TRBJ2-5,TRBV30,NA
CASSWRSKTGEQYF,TGTGCCAGCAGCTGGAGGAGCAAAACGGGGGAGCAGTACTTC,once,TRBJ2-7,TRBV7-6,NA
CSAKTPGLGETQYF,TGCAGCGCTAAAACGCCGGGACTAGGAGAGACCCAGTACTTC,once,TRBJ2-5,TRBV29-1,TRBD2
CASSPPRTGNEKLFF,TGTGCCAGCTCACCACCACGGACAGGGAATGAAAAACTGTTTTTT,NA,TRBJ1-4,TRBV18,TRBD1
CASSLMRGASGYTF,TGTGCCAGCAGTTTAATGAGGGGCGCGTCTGGCTACACCTTC,NA,TRBJ1-2,TRBV27,NA
CATSRDRGTGRAQYF,TGTGCCACCAGCAGAGATCGCGGGACAGGGAGGGCCCAGTACTTC,few,TRBJ2-5,TRBV15,TRBD1
CAWSVRGTGELFF,TGTGCCTGGAGTGTACGGGGTACCGGGGAGCTGTTTTTT,NA,TRBJ2-2,TRBV30,NA
CAWRGQLNTEAFF,TGTGCCTGGAGAGGACAGCTGAACACTGAAGCTTTCTTT,NA,TRBJ1-1,TRBV30,NA
CSVVRATGGTEAFF,TGCAGCGTTGTTCGTGCAACCGGGGGGACTGAAGCTTTCTTT,NA,TRBJ1-1,TRBV29-1,NA
CSAGQGVSLLANEQFF,TGCAGCGCAGGACAGGGAGTGTCTCTGCTCGCCAATGAGCAGTTCTTC,NA,TRBJ2-1,TRBV29-1,TRBD1